This T cell receptor (beta chain) is drawn from a study of CD8 T cells in Susac syndrome. This clonotype was detected only once. Random-hexamer reverse transcription was applied to about 0.45 to 1 ug RNA. With immunoSEQ multiplex PCR, TCR beta CDR3 was amplified across 54 Vbeta and 13 Jbeta. TCRdb itself ran the immunoSEQ multiplex PCR reads through MiXCR, one entry per CDR3 protein. The sample comprises about 130,000 distinct CDR3 sequences, roughly 80% of which are singletons, and about 0.51% rests with the top ten. High-throughput TCR beta sequencing covered peripheral CD8+ and CD4+ T cells. The CD8+ and CD4+ T cells were isolated magnetically using a negative isolation approach, whereas the TEMRA cells were enriched by FACS. The source material was CD8+ T cells from PBMCs. This receptor was obtained from a human donor with multiple sclerosis.

Here the CDR3 DNA reads TGTGCCAGCAGTTTATACGACAGAAAGAATACGCAGTATTTT. This encodes CASSLYDRKNTQYF. The rearrangement links TRBV28 to TRBJ2-3; weak D call: TRBD1 (5 bases). V gave up 1 base and J gave up 7 bases, with 12 bases separating them. The CDR3 contains 14 residues. Germline V gives CDR1 MDHEN, CDR2 SYDVKM.